A selection of T cell receptor beta chains follows, all from one sample in a study of identical twins. TCRdb used MiXCR to reprocess the 5' RACE reads, holding one entry per CDR3 protein. The repertoire holds about 530,000 distinct CDR3 sequences, with roughly 15% as singletons. The sample was also reused in another study, on yellow fever vaccine responses in identical twins.

The sequenced sample consisted of CD4+ T cells sorted from blood. These receptors were collected from a woman under 30 in good health. Both conserved end residues are part of each CDR3.

j_call v_call cdr3_aa
TRBJ2-2 TRBV15 CATSREVGTGELFF
TRBJ2-6 TRBV9 CASSVGQPGANVLTF
TRBJ2-3 TRBV10-1 CASSTGTSAFTDTQYF
TRBJ2-7 TRBV18 CASSIQGQGMSEQYF
TRBJ2-4 TRBV7-8 CASSQGQGTKNIQYF
TRBJ1-1 TRBV5-1 CASSSTGGMNTEAFF
TRBJ2-7 TRBV5-1 CASSPGQLSYEQYF
TRBJ2-2 TRBV4-2 CASSQEGVLGNTGELFF
TRBJ2-1 TRBV20-1 CSASPRLAGGWDEQFF
TRBJ2-7 TRBV2 CASSGGLGSYEQYF
TRBJ2-1 TRBV3-1 CASSQIGTLLYNEQFF
TRBJ2-1 TRBV7-3 CASSHPPGTPNFNEQFF
TRBJ1-4 TRBV10-3 CAISGGPGEKLFF
TRBJ2-1 TRBV3-1 CASSQEGTSGSSYNEQFF
TRBJ2-5 TRBV29-1 CSVGPAGGVETQYF
TRBJ2-5 TRBV5-6 CAISPRTGAETQYF
TRBJ2-1 TRBV20-1 CSASTRERVDDEQFF
TRBJ2-5 TRBV12-3/TRBV12-4 CASRSGHRQETQYF
TRBJ2-7 TRBV12-3/TRBV12-4 CASRGTGLYEQYF
TRBJ1-1 TRBV29-1 CSVERTGWLGFF
TRBJ2-1 TRBV2 CASKQDNYFSNEQFF
TRBJ2-5 TRBV5-1 CASSWVRDRLQETQYF
TRBJ1-1 TRBV7-9 CASSSSTEAFF
TRBJ2-7 TRBV27 CASSLGRAGEQYF
TRBJ2-2 TRBV7-2 CASNKRLAGTGELFF
TRBJ1-5 TRBV28 CASSPMSGGLGNQPQHF
TRBJ2-1 TRBV20-1 CSARDHPSDNEQFF
TRBJ2-1 TRBV28 CASSLRGKQFF
TRBJ2-3 TRBV6-5 CASSSRQLRTDTQYF
TRBJ2-3 TRBV20-1 CSATLAVLSTDTQYF
TRBJ1-2 TRBV5-1 CASSWDRGNDGYTF
TRBJ2-3 TRBV3-1 CASSGGVKQYF
TRBJ2-3 TRBV5-1 CASSFNRGGDTQYF
TRBJ2-7 TRBV7-9 CASSLATNGKSYEQYF
TRBJ2-5 TRBV10-3 CAISDTLAGGETQYF
TRBJ2-1 TRBV5-6 CASSLRLAPYNEQFF
TRBJ2-6 TRBV12-3/TRBV12-4 CASSLTGRGANVLTF
TRBJ2-7 TRBV2 CASRDRRINYEQYF
TRBJ1-4 TRBV12-3/TRBV12-4 CASSLVPGGTEKLFF
TRBJ2-3 TRBV12-3/TRBV12-4 CASSSWGDTQYF
TRBJ2-2 TRBV6-5 CASSYGAGSVPGELFF
TRBJ1-1 TRBV19 CASSHGTGGGTEAFF
TRBJ2-7 TRBV7-9 CASSFTGVRAYEQYF
TRBJ2-1 TRBV5-1 CASSQTGEYNEQFF
TRBJ1-2 TRBV19 CASRIVDYGYTF